The 21 T cell receptor beta chains given below trace back to one sample, sequenced in a study of blood T cell repertoires in COVID-19. Measured with immunoSEQ multiplex PCR; TCRdb has only the in-frame clones, and not every one. The table shows 130,000 or so clones, with roughly 83% occurring only once. Sequenced input: peripheral blood. The receptors shown here come from a woman aged 80 or older with acute or convalescent COVID-19.

The J gene is TRBJ2-1, the V gene TRBV2; possibly TRBD1 for D (6 bases). The CDR3 runs 14 residues. Per germline, CDR1 SNHLY and CDR2 FYNNEI. V was clipped by 4 bases and J by 10 bases, with 17 bases between them. CDR3 residues: CASSVGPGTSEQFF. For the CDR3, the DNA is TGTGCCAGCAGTGTTGGCCCCGGGACATCCGAGCAGTTCTTC. Full variable domain (outside the CDR3, taken from reference TRBV2 and TRBJ2-1): EPEVTQTPSHQVTQMGQEVILRCVPISNHLYFYWYRQILGQKVEFLVSFYNNEISEKSEIFDDQFSVERPDGSNFTLKIRSTKLEDSAMYFCASSVGPGTSEQFFGPGTRLTVL.

The CDR3 reads CAIKGTLKNTEAFF. DNA of the CDR3: TGTGCCATCAAAGGGACACTCAAGAACACTGAAGCTTTCTTT. The chain recombines TRBV10-3 with TRBJ1-1; D is perhaps TRBD1 (6 bases). V lost 7 bases and J lost 1, with 13 bases in between. Germline lookup yields CDR1 ENHRY and CDR2 SYGVKD. The CDR3 runs 14 residues.

The V and J genes are TRBV24-1 and TRBJ2-3; 12 positions agree with TRBD2. The CDR3 loop spans 17 amino acids. Germline V lookup: CDR1 KGHDR, CDR2 SFDVKD. Trimming removed 2 bases from V and 2 bases from J; junction bases left unmatched: 4. The CDR3 sequence is CATSDSLAGGNTDTQYF. In DNA form, the CDR3 reads TGTGCCACCAGTGATTCACTAGCGGGGGGCAACACAGATACGCAGTATTTT.

The gene calls are TRBV30 and TRBJ2-7, with a possible D match to TRBD2 (6 bases). Per the germline V gene, CDR1 is GTSNPN and CDR2 is SVGIG (reference sequence). V gave up 2 bases and J gave up 6 bases, with 11 bases separating them. The CDR3 extends over 12 amino acids. CDR3 in amino acids: CAWSTGLSEQYF. CDR3 bases: TGTGCCTGGAGTACGGGACTTTCCGAGCAGTACTTC.

The chain links TRBV21-1 to TRBJ1-6. TRBV21-1 is annotated as a pseudogene. This CDR3 has 17 residues. Written as DNA, the CDR3 is TGTGCCAGCAGCAAAATCCTAGGGAGCTCCTATAATTCACCCCTCCACTTT. This codes for CASSKILGSSYNSPLHF.

The rearrangement links TRBV18 to TRBJ2-5, with 10 bases that match TRBD1. V lost 5 bases, J lost 5 bases, and 8 bases stayed unmatched. The CDR3 runs 15 residues. Germline assignment: CDR1 KGHSH and CDR2 LQKENI. The CDR3 bases are TGTGCCAGCTCAACTATGACAGGGGGCGAGGAGACCCAGTACTTC. Encoded protein: CASSTMTGGEETQYF.

This chain connects TRBV29-1 to TRBJ1-4; maybe TRBD1 (5 bases). Germline V gives CDR1 SQVTM, CDR2 ANQGSEA. The CDR3 is 16 amino acids. The ends were cut back, 1 base at V and 8 bases at J, with 20 bases in the middle. The CDR3 region is CSVEALGGRAGEKLFF. The DNA of the CDR3 is TGCAGCGTTGAAGCCTTAGGTGGCAGGGCCGGCGAAAAACTGTTTTTT.

This chain links TRBV6-1 with TRBJ1-4; D gene ambiguous. The CDR3 sequence is 14 residues long. Trimming left V 1 base short and J 7 bases short, with 10 bases between. Germline CDR1 is MNHNS and CDR2 is SASEGT. CDR3 bases: TGTGCCAGCAGTGAAGGCACGATCAGTGAAAAACTGTTTTTT. It encodes CASSEGTISEKLFF.

The chain links TRBV5-1 to TRBJ1-1, with TRBD1 identical over 9 bases. V trimming: 4 bases; J trimming: 4 bases; junction bases outside the gene matches: 8. Germline CDR1 is SGHRS and CDR2 is YFSETQ. The CDR3 covers 15 residues. The CDR3 reads CASSGKTGGGTEAFF. Written as DNA, the CDR3 is TGCGCCAGCAGCGGGAAGACAGGGGGTGGCACTGAAGCTTTCTTT.

The chain is built from TRBV5-5 and TRBJ2-1, with 11 positions matching TRBD2. The CDR3 runs 17 residues. With 0 bases clipped from V and 4 bases from J, the junction kept 6 bases outside the gene matches. The germline CDR1 and CDR2 sequences are SGHKS and YYEKEE (reference sequence). CDR3 in DNA: TGTGCCAGCAGCTTGGGGGCAGGGACTAGCGGATACAATGAGCAGTTCTTC. It encodes CASSLGAGTSGYNEQFF.

The chain links TRBV4-1 to TRBJ2-1; 7 bases fit TRBD1. Trimming removed 4 bases from V and 2 bases from J; junction bases left unmatched: 5. Per germline, CDR1 MGHRA and CDR2 YSYEKL. The CDR3 spans 15 residues. The CDR3 is CASSPWTGPYNEQFF. The CDR3 nucleotides are TGCGCCAGCAGCCCCTGGACAGGTCCCTACAATGAGCAGTTCTTC.

V is TRBV15 and J is TRBJ1-5; D is perhaps TRBD1 (6 bases). Per the germline V gene, CDR1 is LNHNV and CDR2 is YYDKDF (reference sequence). V shed 0 bases and J shed 1 base, with 16 bases lying between them. CDR3 length: 18 residues. This CDR3 is CATSRDLTSGTSNQPQHF. CDR3 nucleotides: TGTGCCACCAGCAGAGATCTAACCTCCGGGACAAGCAATCAGCCCCAGCATTTT.

This chain uses TRBV18 with TRBJ2-2, with TRBD2 identical over 12 bases. The germline gives CDR1 KGHSH, CDR2 LQKENI. The J segment lost 6 bases and the V segment lost 3 bases, leaving 8 bases of the junction unmatched. This CDR3 region has 17 residues. CDR3 nucleotide sequence: TGTGCCAGCTCACCCCGGACTAGCGGGACTCCCGCCGGGGAGCTGTTTTTT. Residues: CASSPRTSGTPAGELFF.

The chain links TRBV6-1 to TRBJ1-2; D not resolved. V was clipped by 2 bases and J by 5 bases, with 12 bases between them. The CDR3 totals 14 residues. The germline gives CDR1 MNHNS, CDR2 SASEGT. The CDR3 DNA sequence: TGTGCCAGCAGTGAACTGCCGGGAAGGTATGGCTACACCTTC. This codes for CASSELPGRYGYTF.

The chain couples TRBV20-1 to TRBJ2-3; 9 nucleotides align to TRBD2. CDR3 length: 15 amino acids. In germline, CDR1 is DFQATT, CDR2 SNEGSKA (reference sequence). V lost 3 bases and J lost 0; bases outside the gene matches: 4. The CDR3 region is CSASERGASTDTQYF. DNA of the CDR3: TGCAGTGCTAGTGAGCGGGGGGCCAGCACAGATACGCAGTATTTT.

This clone is a singleton in its sample. The chain links TRBV4-3 to TRBJ2-7; D ambiguous. CDR1 is LGHNA and CDR2 is YSLEER in the germline V gene. The ends were cut back, 4 bases at V and 4 bases at J, with 14 bases in the middle. The CDR3 contains 14 residues. The CDR3 loop reads CASSPLTSGYEQYF. Here the CDR3 DNA reads TGCGCCAGCAGCCCCCTGACCTCCGGGTACGAGCAGTACTTC.

A few counts support this clone. The chain carries TRBV7-2 and TRBJ2-1, with 11 bases identical to TRBD2. CDR3 size: 14 residues. CDR1 SGHTA and CDR2 FQGNSA come from the germline V gene. Trimming at V came to 3 bases and at J to 7 bases, leaving 2 bases not matched to a gene. The CDR3 DNA sequence: TGTGCCAGCAGCTTTAGCGGGGGGGCGAATGAGCAGTTCTTC. Translated, it gives CASSFSGGANEQFF.

This clone came up a few times. The CDR3 DNA reads as TGTGCCAGTAGTATACCGGGACTACAAGAGACCCAGTACTTC. Translated: CASSIPGLQETQYF. The V call is TRBV19, the J call TRBJ2-5; 7 positions agree with TRBD2. The V gene end was trimmed by 2 bases and the J gene end by 2 bases; junction bases not matched to a gene: 2. The CDR3 totals 14 residues. Germline CDR1 LNHDA, CDR2 SQIVND (reference sequence).

Regarding this clone: Additional DNA sequences in this sample encode the identical CDR3. The rearrangement uses TRBV6-5 and TRBJ1-5; 8 bases are a match to TRBD1. The ends lost 5 bases at V and 1 base at J; junction bases unmatched: 4. The CDR3 length is 15 residues. CDR1 and CDR2 from the germline V gene are MNHEY and SVGAGI. CDR3 region: CASSPDRGSNQPQHF. The CDR3 DNA follows: TGTGCCAGCAGTCCTGACAGGGGAAGCAATCAGCCCCAGCATTTT.

This clone was counted a few times. J is TRBJ2-1 and V is TRBV6-5; maybe TRBD2 (5 bases). Trimming cost V 6 bases and J 0 bases, with 12 bases left between them. CDR1 and CDR2 from the germline V gene are MNHEY and SVGAGI. The CDR3 spans 15 residues. The CDR3 coding sequence is TGTGCCAGCAGCCCCGGCGGGCGCTCCTACAATGAGCAGTTCTTC. Protein product: CASSPGGRSYNEQFF.

The chain joins TRBV5-1 to TRBJ1-1; D is unclear. V was cut by 4 bases and J by 0 bases, with 13 bases left in between. The CDR3 is 15 residues long. Germline V CDR1 and CDR2: SGHRS, YFSETQ. The CDR3: CASSPEGRLNTEAFF. The CDR3 nucleotides read TGCGCCAGCAGCCCCGAGGGCAGGTTGAACACTGAAGCTTTCTTT.